These 32 T cell receptor beta chains share one sample of origin, sequenced in a study of blood T cell repertoires in COVID-19. Libraries were prepared by immunoSEQ multiplex PCR; TCRdb keeps only in-frame clonotypes and omits some of them. The top ten hold 10% to 15% of the sample, which has around 170,000 clones, 84% seen once. The sequencing input was PBMCs or T cells enriched from blood (not recorded which). The receptors originated from a man in his fifties or sixties who had recovered from COVID-19.

In this sample, this clone turned up a few times. The CDR3 is CASSLLGQGKGNTIYF. The CDR3 coding sequence is TGTGCCAGCAGCCTATTGGGACAGGGGAAGGGAAACACCATATATTTT. The chain carries TRBV7-6 and TRBJ1-3; TRBD1 matches at 10 bases. The ends lost 5 bases at V and 4 bases at J; junction bases unmatched: 8. The germline CDR1 and CDR2 sequences are SGHVS and FNYEAQ. The CDR3 has 16 residues.

The rearrangement joins TRBV2 to TRBJ1-6, with D hard to call. The germline V gene encodes CDR1 SNHLY and CDR2 FYNNEI. The CDR3 consists of 13 residues. V lost 6 bases to trimming and J lost 3 bases, with 6 bases between them. The CDR3 DNA reads as TGTGCCAGCAGACAGAGCTATAATTCACCCCTCCACTTT. Its protein is CASRQSYNSPLHF.

The chain recombines TRBV7-2 with TRBJ1-2, with a weak D call TRBD1 (5 bases). The CDR3 totals 17 residues. Germline V gives CDR1 SGHTA, CDR2 FQGNSA. V lost 5 bases and J lost 1, with 20 bases in between. The CDR3 DNA reads TGTGCCAGCAGCCCCAGCCGGGGGGGGTATCGTAACTATGGCTACACCTTC. This encodes CASSPSRGGYRNYGYTF.

The chain recombines TRBV20-1 with TRBJ2-2; D is possibly TRBD2 (5 bases). Per the germline V gene, CDR1 is DFQATT and CDR2 is SNEGSKA (reference sequence). V was cut by 3 bases and J by 9 bases, with 14 bases left in between. This CDR3 contains 13 residues. CDR3 sequence reads: CSASVPGLRELFF. CDR3 in DNA: TGCAGTGCTAGTGTTCCTGGACTTCGGGAGCTGTTTTTT.

This clone was recorded a few times. The chain uses TRBV6-1 and TRBJ1-5; unclear D gene. The V end was cut by 3 bases, the J end by 3 bases, with 9 bases between. The CDR3 sequence is 14 residues long. Germline assignment: CDR1 MNHNS and CDR2 SASEGT. The chain's CDR3 is CASSDTRNNQPQHF. In nucleotides, the CDR3 is TGTGCCAGCAGTGATACACGAAACAATCAGCCCCAGCATTTT.

V gene TRBV19 combines with J gene TRBJ2-3; TRBD2 is a possible D gene (7 bases). The CDR3 extends over 15 amino acids. The ends were cut back, 6 bases at V and 1 base at J, with 14 bases in the middle. Germline CDR1 and CDR2: LNHDA and SQIVND (reference sequence). This CDR3 is CASSIGGLGTDTQYF. For the CDR3, the DNA is TGTGCCAGTAGCATCGGGGGGCTCGGCACAGATACGCAGTATTTT.

V gene TRBV12-5 combines with J gene TRBJ1-2, with 8 bases fitting TRBD1. Unmatched junction bases numbered 9, after V lost 1 base and J lost 8 bases. Germline CDR1 and CDR2: LGHNT and FRNRAP. The CDR3 length is 15 residues. CDR3 coding DNA: TGTGCTAGTGGTTTGGCTGTTGCGACAGGGGTCGGCTACACCTTC. Translated, it gives CASGLAVATGVGYTF.

The rearrangement uses TRBV6-5 and TRBJ1-2; D is perhaps TRBD1 (6 bases). V dropped 7 bases and J dropped 2 bases, with 14 bases sitting between them. Germline V gene lookup returns CDR1 MNHEY and CDR2 SVGAGI. The CDR3 spans 14 residues. CDR3 coding DNA: TGTGCCAGCATGGGGGGGGCATCCAACTATGGCTACACCTTC. This gives the protein CASMGGASNYGYTF.

The rearrangement links TRBV18 to TRBJ2-3; TRBD1 aligns across 10 bases. The germline V gene encodes CDR1 KGHSH and CDR2 LQKENI. V gave up 6 bases and J gave up 5 bases; unmatched junction bases: 8. This CDR3 region has 15 residues. This CDR3 reads CASSLGQGNVDTQYF. The CDR3 DNA sequence: TGTGCCAGCTCCCTGGGACAGGGGAATGTAGATACGCAGTATTTT.

This chain joins TRBV7-9 and TRBJ2-1; TRBD1 agrees at 10 bases. The CDR3 extends over 15 amino acids. Germline lookup yields CDR1 SEHNR and CDR2 FQNEAQ (reference sequence). Trimming at V came to 5 bases and at J to 4 bases, leaving 5 bases not matched to a gene. CDR3 in amino acids: CASSRDRGGYNEQFF. DNA of the CDR3: TGTGCCAGCAGCCGGGACAGGGGAGGATACAATGAGCAGTTCTTC.

The chain combines TRBV19 with TRBJ1-6; possibly TRBD1 for D (6 bases). In germline, CDR1 is LNHDA, CDR2 SQIVND (reference sequence). Trimming stripped 6 bases from V and 4 bases from J, with 13 bases between. CDR3 length: 15 residues. The CDR3 loop is CASRWAGEYNSPLHF. The CDR3 DNA sequence: TGTGCCAGTAGATGGGCAGGGGAATATAATTCACCCCTCCACTTT. The full variable domain, in which reference TRBV19 and TRBJ1-6 provide the parts outside the CDR3, is DGGITQSPKYLFRKEGQNVTLSCEQNLNHDAMYWYRQDPGQGLRLIYYSQIVNDFQKGDIAEGYSVSREKKESFPLTVTSAQKNPTAFYLCASRWAGEYNSPLHFGNGTRLTVT.

Concerning this clone itself: The sample contains more than one DNA sequence encoding this CDR3. The chain links TRBV18 to TRBJ1-5; 10 bases agree with TRBD1. The ends lost 4 bases at V and 4 bases at J; junction bases unmatched: 1. Germline CDR1 and CDR2: KGHSH and LQKENI. The CDR3 has 14 residues. In nucleotides, the CDR3 is TGTGCCAGCTCACAGGGACAGGGGAATCAGCCCCAGCATTTT. Translated: CASSQGQGNQPQHF.

The J gene is TRBJ1-4, the V gene TRBV6-5; D not certain. This CDR3 has 11 residues. Trimming removed 4 bases from V and 10 bases from J, with 7 bases in between. Germline V gives CDR1 MNHEY, CDR2 SVGAGI. CDR3 DNA sequence: TGTGCCAGCAGTTTCCGGGGAAAACTGTTTTTT. It translates to CASSFRGKLFF.

In nucleotides, the CDR3 is TGTGCCAGCAGCCGCGGGGTCTCCGAGCAGTACTTC. Translation: CASSRGVSEQYF. The chain uses TRBV7-2 and TRBJ2-7, with D tentatively TRBD2 (6 bases). The CDR3 has 12 amino acids. V was trimmed by 5 bases and J by 6 bases, leaving 11 bases between them. Germline lookup yields CDR1 SGHTA and CDR2 FQGNSA.

The V and J genes are TRBV19 and TRBJ1-2; 9 bases fit TRBD1. With 7 bases clipped from V and 1 base from J, the junction kept 4 bases outside the gene matches. Per germline, CDR1 LNHDA and CDR2 SQIVND (reference sequence). The CDR3 is made up of 14 amino acids. The CDR3 loop is CASNNRGLNYGYTF. The CDR3 DNA is TGTGCCAGTAACAACAGGGGGCTTAACTATGGCTACACCTTC.

The chain uses TRBV6-5 and TRBJ2-7, with 10 positions matching TRBD2. CDR1 and CDR2 from the germline V gene are MNHEY and SVGAGI. There are 14 residues in the CDR3. The junction had 9 bases not matched to a gene; V was cut back by 6 bases and J by 7 bases. CDR3 nucleotide sequence: TGTGCCAGCAGCCGGAGCGGGGGGGCCGGTGAGCAGTACTTC. This gives the protein CASSRSGGAGEQYF.

This rearrangement joins TRBV27 to TRBJ2-1; 15 nucleotides line up with TRBD2. The V and J ends lost 2 bases and 6 bases, in that order; junction bases with no gene match: 11. Germline V CDR1 and CDR2: MNHEY, SMNVEV (reference sequence). There are 19 residues in the CDR3. The CDR3 here is CASSLLGLAGGSQGNEQFF. The CDR3 DNA is TGTGCCAGCAGTTTACTCGGACTAGCGGGGGGGTCCCAAGGCAATGAGCAGTTCTTC.

This chain joins TRBV7-2 and TRBJ1-1; TRBD1 matches at 7 bases. This CDR3 comprises 14 residues. With V trimmed by 5 bases and J by 5 bases, 8 bases remained unmatched. Looked up from germline, CDR1 is SGHTA and CDR2 is FQGNSA. DNA of the CDR3: TGTGCCAGCAGCCCCAGGGGGATGTGGACTGAAGCTTTCTTT. Protein sequence: CASSPRGMWTEAFF.

This clone was found a few times. CDR3 bases: TGTGCCAGCAGTTACCGGCACAGGGGTTACGAGCAGTACTTC. Translation: CASSYRHRGYEQYF. V gene TRBV6-5 combines with J gene TRBJ2-7, with 7 nucleotides matching TRBD1. The length of the CDR3 is 14 residues. The junction had 5 bases not matched to a gene; V was cut back by 2 bases and J by 4 bases. Germline loops: CDR1 MNHEY, CDR2 SVGAGI.

The V gene is TRBV7-9, the J gene TRBJ2-3, with D tentatively TRBD1 (7 bases). V shed 1 base and J shed 4 bases, with 18 bases lying between them. Germline V gene lookup returns CDR1 SEHNR and CDR2 FQNEAQ (reference sequence). CDR3 length equals 17 residues. The DNA for the CDR3 is TGTGCCAGCAGCTTAGGACTTGGAGGGGGCGACGCAGATACGCAGTATTTT. It is translated as CASSLGLGGGDADTQYF.

This clone was seen only once. This chain connects TRBV7-9 to TRBJ2-5; the match to TRBD1 covers 7 bases. After removal of 1 base from V and 3 bases from J, the junction contained 5 bases not matched to a gene. Germline CDR1 and CDR2: SEHNR and FQNEAQ (reference sequence). CDR3 length: 15 residues. The CDR3 sequence is CASSLGDSAEETQYF. The DNA for the CDR3 is TGTGCCAGCAGCTTAGGGGACAGCGCTGAAGAGACCCAGTACTTC.

This clone was counted only a few times. V usage is TRBV10-3 and J usage is TRBJ2-4; 11 bases match TRBD2. Germline V gene lookup returns CDR1 ENHRY and CDR2 SYGVKD. Trimming at V came to 4 bases and at J to 1 base, leaving 9 bases not matched to a gene. The CDR3 covers 18 residues. CDR3 in amino acids: CAISASGGTNPAKNIQYF. The CDR3 nucleotides read TGTGCCATCAGTGCTAGCGGGGGGACCAATCCGGCCAAAAACATTCAGTACTTC.

This chain connects TRBV9 to TRBJ2-3; 8 bases are shared with TRBD2. After removal of 0 bases from V and 5 bases from J, the junction contained 5 bases not matched to a gene. The CDR3 extends over 15 amino acids. The germline V gene has CDR1 SGDLS and CDR2 YYNGEE. DNA for the CDR3: TGTGCCAGCAGCGTAGCGGGGGGGCAGAAAGATACGCAGTATTTT. This translates into CASSVAGGQKDTQYF.

The genes are TRBV11-2 and TRBJ2-7, with D uncertain. CDR1 SGHAT and CDR2 FQNNGV come from the germline V gene. This CDR3 has 12 residues. The ends were cut back, 4 bases at V and 4 bases at J, with 8 bases in the middle. The CDR3 DNA reads TGTGCCAGCAGCTCGACGGGTTACGAGCAGTACTTC. Residues: CASSSTGYEQYF.

The V call is TRBV19, the J call TRBJ1-1; D might be TRBD1 (5 bases). The CDR3 runs to 14 residues. Trimming pared 5 bases from V and 0 bases from J, leaving 10 bases between. Germline V gives CDR1 LNHDA, CDR2 SQIVND (reference sequence). The CDR3 protein is CASSWGGMNTEAFF. DNA for the CDR3: TGTGCCAGTAGTTGGGGGGGAATGAACACTGAAGCTTTCTTT.

This clone was observed once. As DNA, the CDR3 is TGTGCCAGCAGCCAGGGGACAGGGGGTCAGCCCCAGCATTTT. Translation gives CASSQGTGGQPQHF. The rearrangement joins TRBV3-1 (or the pseudogene TRBV3-2) to TRBJ1-5; the match to TRBD1 covers 11 bases. CDR3 length: 14 residues. Germline CDR1 and CDR2: LGHDT and YNNKEL (reference sequence). Trimming took 3 bases from V and 6 from J; bases not matched to a gene: 1.

The chain joins TRBV4-1 to TRBJ1-2, with a possible D match to TRBD1 (5 bases). Trimming pared 0 bases from V and 4 bases from J, leaving 21 bases between. In germline, CDR1 is MGHRA, CDR2 YSYEKL. The CDR3 is 18 amino acids. The CDR3 sequence: CASSQDKTGGGESYGYTF. The CDR3 DNA follows: TGCGCCAGCAGCCAAGATAAAACTGGGGGGGGTGAAAGCTATGGCTACACCTTC.

This rearrangement joins TRBV5-6 to TRBJ1-2, with D tentatively TRBD1 (5 bases). Germline CDR1 SGHDT, CDR2 YYEEEE. CDR3 size: 14 residues. Trimming took off 4 bases at V and 7 bases at J, with 17 bases between the two ends. The CDR3 DNA follows: TGTGCCAGCAGCCCAAAACTCCAGGGTCGTGGCTACACCTTC. It translates to CASSPKLQGRGYTF.

This clone was detected only once. The chain combines TRBV5-1 with TRBJ1-1; unclear D gene. Germline V gene lookup returns CDR1 SGHRS and CDR2 YFSETQ. CDR3 length equals 13 residues. V lost 1 base to trimming and J lost 1 base, with 5 bases between them. CDR3 amino acids: CASSLTQNTEAFF. The CDR3 bases are TGCGCCAGCAGCTTGACACAGAACACTGAAGCTTTCTTT.

This clone has only a few counts. J is TRBJ2-7 and V is TRBV10-3; 7 bases agree with TRBD2. Germline V gene data show CDR1 as ENHRY and CDR2 as SYGVKD. This CDR3 has 13 residues. V was pared by 8 bases and J by 2 bases, with 6 bases of the junction left unmatched. The CDR3 loop reads CAIGPSGPYEQYF. The CDR3 DNA reads TGTGCCATCGGTCCTAGCGGCCCCTACGAGCAGTACTTC.

This chain links TRBV30 with TRBJ2-5, with 14 bases matching TRBD2. Trimming at V came to 0 bases and at J to 1 base, leaving 1 base not matched to a gene. This CDR3 spans 16 amino acids. Germline loops: CDR1 GTSNPN, CDR2 SVGIG (reference sequence). The CDR3 spells CAWSVGLAGGQETQYF. The CDR3 DNA is TGTGCCTGGAGTGTAGGACTAGCGGGGGGCCAAGAGACCCAGTACTTC.

The J gene is TRBJ2-5, the V gene TRBV27, with D maybe TRBD2 (5 bases). Looked up from germline, CDR1 is MNHEY and CDR2 is SMNVEV (reference sequence). The V end lost 6 bases, the J end lost 2 bases, and 16 bases lay between the germline ends. The CDR3 has 15 residues. The CDR3 spells CASRPARRGQETQYF. In nucleotides, the CDR3 is TGTGCCAGCAGACCCGCACGGCGCGGGCAAGAGACCCAGTACTTC.